This T cell receptor beta chain was sequenced in a study of beta chain features in type 1 diabetes (dated by TCRdb to 2017 to 2018). Broadly, across the study: No differences in mean age, gender distribution, total cell number or subset yield were found between patients and healthy donors. Across all samples, 107,917,701 sorted cells were examined, and cell number per subset correlated strongly with RNA yield. The study compared the TCRB repertoires of sorted circulating CD4+ T cell subsets in recently diagnosed type 1 diabetes patients with those in matched healthy donors. Whereas all 30 or so donors provided naive and central memory subsets, regulatory and stem cell-like memory subsets were isolated from just 8 patients and roughly 8 healthy donors. Findings and caveats that apply to the study as a whole: A moderate but significant shortening of TCRB CDR3 length was observed in type 1 diabetes patients in all four CD4+ subsets. Shorter templates might have been favored by PCR, but patient and control samples were amplified and corrected together, so both groups would have been affected equally by any skew. Because the HLA sub-analyses included only small numbers of individuals, any influence of HLA type on TCRB rearrangement was left unresolved. At VDJ recombination sites, patients with type 1 diabetes made fewer insertions and deleted more nucleotides, a pattern implying thymic rearrangement abnormalities. Because cDNA was sequenced instead of genomic DNA, activated cells with high expression could be over-represented, although the groups did not differ in activation or CD3 levels. Naive, central memory and regulatory TCRB repertoires appeared to be more similar among patients than among healthy donors.

The entire isolated RNA was reverse transcribed using the High Capacity cDNA Reverse Transcription Kit, and thus expressed TCRB transcripts were sequenced. Naive, central memory and regulatory T cell samples underwent deep immunoSEQ sequencing, averaging about 3.57 million total reads per sample. Sorted cells were lysed in RLT buffer and RNA was extracted with DNase-treated RNeasy Micro or Mini kits, depending on cell number. Each cell subset was processed on its own to prevent cross-contamination, while patient and healthy donor samples were processed together. Using the immunoSEQ multiplex PCR, TCRB sequences were amplified from cDNA into 87-bp fragments spanning the CDR3 region. Amplicons were sequenced on the Illumina HiSeq platform. Concerning the study's data processing: PCR bias was computationally corrected using synthetic template baselines, reads within Hamming distance 2 were collapsed, and singletons that could not be merged were discarded. Reads were aligned against IMGT to assign V, D and J genes, CDR3 length and insertions or deletions at six rearrangement sites. Within each subset, clonotype counts were normalized to sorted cell number, and only after that were true diversity and Gini coefficients computed with the tcR R package. The overlap coefficient, calculated on TCRB nucleotide sequences, was used to quantify repertoire sharing. As stored in TCRdb, this immuneACCESS dataset retains in-frame rearrangements with V and J assigned. A fraction of the clones does not appear; measured against another copy, unresolved V genes explain less than half of the discrepancy, and the remainder lacks a known reason. V, J and clone size reflect that table, while D and trimming were determined from the DNA. Within this sample are about 210,000 clones, with about a tenth of them counted one time only. The leading ten clones occupy approximately 1.3% of the sample.

From each donor, a single peripheral blood sample of 100 to 150 mL on average was drawn into heparinised tubes. Using a panel that included CD45RO, CCR7, CD25, CD127, CD95 and CD27, naive, central memory, regulatory and stem cell-like memory CD4+ T cells were sorted on a BD FACSAria II. A purity above 95% was achieved for all sorted populations. Right away, PBMCs were isolated by Lymphoprep density gradient centrifugation and were stained directly, with no culture step. Samples were stained and sorted in pairs, with one healthy donor and one patient per experiment, so that batch effects were minimized. On this clone itself: What this receptor recognizes is not known. No base-level quality is on record; no much larger clone is a single base apart.

CDR1 is given as MGHRA and CDR2 as YSYEKL, both from the germline V gene. Measured from the cysteine to the phenylalanine, the CDR3 is 14 residues long. Only CDR3 DNA is held: 42 bases, read in frame from base 1. V is shortened by 2 bases, J by 0 bases, and the region joining them spans 5 bases. The sequence links TRBV4-1 to TRBJ2-1; no D segment can be confidently identified. Sequenced material: central memory CD4+ T cells from blood. The clonotype originates from a man between 18 and 35 years old in good health. The CDR3 reads as follows: CASSQQSSYNEQFF. The nucleotides read TGCGCCAGCAGCCAACAAAGCTCCTACAATGAGCAGTTCTTC.